The 27 T cell receptor beta chains presented below share a single source sample, sequenced in a study of T cell responses to AZD1222 COVID-19 vaccine. Here immunoSEQ multiplex PCR was the method, and the copy in TCRdb shows in-frame clones only, minus some. The sample records approximately 150,000 clones, about 90% being singletons. The sample consisted of peripheral blood, taken on day 0 of MenACWY control vaccination. Receptor source: an adult in good health.

The J gene is TRBJ2-1, the V gene TRBV7-2; 12 nucleotides align to TRBD2. After removal of 2 bases from V and 6 bases from J, the junction contained 2 bases not matched to a gene. Germline V gene sequence: CDR1 SGHTA, CDR2 FQGNSA. CDR3 length: 15 amino acids. The CDR3 sequence: CASSLSSGRANEQFF. In DNA form, the CDR3 reads TGTGCCAGCAGCTTATCTAGCGGGAGGGCCAATGAGCAGTTCTTC.

The CDR3 DNA follows: TGTGCCAGCAGGCCGGGACAGTATGAAAAACTGTTTTTT. This encodes CASRPGQYEKLFF. The V gene is TRBV2, the J gene TRBJ1-4, with 7 bases matching TRBD1. The CDR3 is 13 amino acids. After removal of 6 bases from V and 6 bases from J, the junction contained 4 bases not matched to a gene. In germline, CDR1 is SNHLY, CDR2 FYNNEI.

This chain connects TRBV21-1 to TRBJ2-3; the D call of TRBD2 is as the table states it, not checked on the DNA. TRBV21-1 is classified as a pseudogene. This CDR3 region has 16 residues. CDR3 bases: TGTGCCAGCAGCAGGCCGGGACTAGCGGGGTCAGATACGCAGTATTTT. Protein product: CASSRPGLAGSDTQYF.

The V call is TRBV11-2, the J call TRBJ2-3; 7 nucleotides align to TRBD2. Germline CDR1 SGHAT, CDR2 FQNNGV. V lost 5 bases and J lost 2; bases outside the gene matches: 7. The CDR3 runs 15 residues. The CDR3 loop reads CASSRPSGYTDTQYF. As DNA, the CDR3 is TGTGCCAGCAGCCGGCCTAGCGGCTACACAGATACGCAGTATTTT.

This clone was observed a handful of times. The CDR3 protein is CASSLAGYNSPLHF. DNA for the CDR3: TGCGCCAGCAGCTTGGCAGGGTATAATTCACCCCTCCACTTT. V gene TRBV5-1 combines with J gene TRBJ1-6, with D tentatively TRBD1 (5 bases). Germline CDR1 is SGHRS and CDR2 is YFSETQ. Trimming left V 0 bases short and J 4 bases short, with 5 bases between. CDR3 size: 14 residues.

This clone was counted a single time. This chain links TRBV12-5 with TRBJ1-4; 8 positions match TRBD1. J was trimmed by 0 bases and V by 6 bases; bases with no gene match: 9. Germline CDR1 reads LGHNT; CDR2 reads FRNRAP. The CDR3 covers 17 residues. This CDR3 reads CASGLTGDGATNEKLFF. The CDR3 DNA sequence: TGTGCTAGTGGATTGACAGGGGATGGGGCAACTAATGAAAAACTGTTTTTT.

The genes are TRBV7-3 and TRBJ2-1; D possibly uses TRBD1 or TRBD2 (5 bases each). Germline-derived CDR1 and CDR2 are SGHTA and FQGTGA. V was pared by 5 bases and J by 6 bases, with 11 bases between. The CDR3 spans 13 residues. The CDR3 reads CASSLGPSNEQFF. CDR3 bases: TGTGCCAGCAGCCTGGGACCTAGCAATGAGCAGTTCTTC.

V gene TRBV14 combines with J gene TRBJ2-1; 14 bases match TRBD2. V was clipped by 1 base and J by 14 bases; unmatched bases: 7. The CDR3 runs 15 residues. Germline CDR1 and CDR2: SGHDN and FVKESK. The CDR3 loop reads CASSQGLAGGPREFF. CDR3 sequence (DNA): TGTGCCAGCAGCCAAGGACTAGCGGGAGGGCCTCGAGAGTTCTTC.

The V and J genes are TRBV5-4 and TRBJ1-1; D gene ambiguous. CDR3 length equals 14 residues. V was clipped by 0 bases and J by 4 bases, with 10 bases between them. CDR1 is SGHNT, CDR2 YYREEE, per germline (reference sequence). CDR3 in amino acids: CASSLGSLGTEAFF. The CDR3 DNA follows: TGTGCCAGCAGCTTGGGGAGCCTGGGCACTGAAGCTTTCTTT.

CDR3: CASDSPGQGATYGYTF. The CDR3 region has the DNA TGTGCCAGCGATTCGCCGGGACAGGGGGCAACCTATGGCTACACCTTC. The chain joins TRBV7-9 to TRBJ1-2; 12 nucleotides line up with TRBD1. From germline, CDR1 is SEHNR and CDR2 FQNEAQ (reference sequence). V shed 8 bases and J 4 bases; nucleotides not matched to a gene: 11. The CDR3 loop spans 16 amino acids.

The CDR3 spells CASSSGSYNEQFF. As DNA, the CDR3 is TGTGCCAGCAGTAGCGGGAGCTACAATGAGCAGTTCTTC. The chain recombines TRBV9 with TRBJ2-1; 9 bases map to TRBD2. Germline lookup yields CDR1 SGDLS and CDR2 YYNGEE. This CDR3 is 13 amino acids long. Trimming took 5 bases from V and 3 from J; bases not matched to a gene: 0.

This chain joins TRBV5-1 and TRBJ2-7; D unresolved. V lost 4 bases to trimming and J lost 3 bases, with 8 bases between them. Germline CDR1 and CDR2: SGHRS and YFSETQ. The CDR3 runs to 12 residues. CDR3 sequence reads: CASSEDFYEQYF. The CDR3, as DNA: TGCGCCAGCAGCGAAGACTTCTACGAGCAGTACTTC.

This rearrangement joins TRBV27 to TRBJ2-1; a possible D gene is TRBD2 (5 bases). Germline assignment: CDR1 MNHEY and CDR2 SMNVEV (reference sequence). The V end was cut by 5 bases, the J end by 1 base, with 15 bases between. The CDR3 is 16 residues long. CDR3 sequence: CASSHTRILSYNEQFF. Here the CDR3 DNA reads TGTGCCAGCAGTCATACTAGGATCCTTTCCTACAATGAGCAGTTCTTC.

The chain combines TRBV6-4 with TRBJ2-1, with 11 nucleotides matching TRBD2. This CDR3 is built from 15 residues. Losses at the gene ends were 2 bases for V and 5 bases for J; bases not matched to a gene: 2. Germline V CDR1 and CDR2: MRHNA, SNTAGT. CDR3 coding DNA: TGTGCCAGCAGTGACAAGGGACTAGCGGACAATGAGCAGTTCTTC. This translates into CASSDKGLADNEQFF.

The chain uses TRBV6-5 and TRBJ2-2; 8 bases line up with TRBD1. CDR1 is MNHEY and CDR2 is SVGAGI in the germline V gene. Trimming cost V 5 bases and J 2 bases; bases outside gene matches: 4. The CDR3 runs to 15 residues. Here the CDR3 reads CASSQTGANTGELFF. DNA of the CDR3: TGTGCCAGCAGTCAGACAGGGGCTAACACCGGGGAGCTGTTTTTT.

The CDR3 here is CASSRTANTEAFF. In DNA form, the CDR3 reads TGTGCCAGCAGTCGGACAGCGAACACTGAAGCTTTCTTT. V gene TRBV27 combines with J gene TRBJ1-1, with D perhaps TRBD1 (6 bases). The V gene lost 5 bases and the J gene lost 1 base, with 8 bases spanning the gap. The CDR3 has 13 amino acids. CDR1 is MNHEY, CDR2 SMNVEV, per germline (reference sequence).

The chain couples TRBV12-5 to TRBJ2-5; 8 bases match TRBD2. V was clipped by 0 bases and J by 2 bases; unmatched bases: 8. This CDR3 contains 17 residues. Germline V gives CDR1 LGHNT, CDR2 FRNRAP. CDR3: CASGLVSQRGRQETQYF. The DNA of the CDR3 is TGTGCTAGTGGTTTGGTATCGCAGCGGGGGCGGCAAGAGACCCAGTACTTC. Combining the CDR3 with reference TRBV12-5 and TRBJ2-5 gives the whole variable domain DARVTQTPRHKVTEMGQEVTMRCQPILGHNTVFWYRQTMMQGLELLAYFRNRAPLDDSGMPKDRFSAEMPDATLATLKIQPSEPRDSAVYFCASGLVSQRGRQETQYFGPGTRLLVL.

V gene TRBV11-2 combines with J gene TRBJ2-5, with 9 bases matching TRBD1. The CDR3 runs 16 residues. Germline V gene data show CDR1 as SGHAT and CDR2 as FQNNGV. J was trimmed by 4 bases and V by 2 bases; bases with no gene match: 8. The CDR3 DNA is TGTGCCAGCAGCTTAACAGGGGGCCTGTTCGGAGAGACCCAGTACTTC. This encodes CASSLTGGLFGETQYF.

The rearrangement uses TRBV19 and TRBJ1-1; TRBD1 aligns across 7 bases. Losses at the gene ends were 5 bases for V and 0 bases for J; bases not matched to a gene: 9. CDR1 LNHDA and CDR2 SQIVND come from the germline V gene (reference sequence). The CDR3 totals 16 residues. This CDR3 is CASSLQGVRVNTEAFF. CDR3 coding DNA: TGTGCCAGTAGTCTTCAGGGGGTACGGGTGAACACTGAAGCTTTCTTT. The entire variable domain, with the rest obtained from reference TRBV19 and TRBJ1-1, is as follows: DGGITQSPKYLFRKEGQNVTLSCEQNLNHDAMYWYRQDPGQGLRLIYYSQIVNDFQKGDIAEGYSVSREKKESFPLTVTSAQKNPTAFYLCASSLQGVRVNTEAFFGQGTRLTVV.

The chain links TRBV7-6 to TRBJ2-2, with D hard to call. CDR1 is SGHVS and CDR2 is FNYEAQ in the germline V gene. Trimming shortened V by 3 bases and J by 0 bases, and 2 bases separated the two germline ends. The CDR3 covers 13 residues. The DNA for the CDR3 is TGTGCCAGCAGCTTCGCGAACACCGGGGAGCTGTTTTTT. This sequence encodes CASSFANTGELFF.

In this sample, this clone turned up a few times. This chain connects TRBV7-3 to TRBJ1-5; no definite D call. Germline V gives CDR1 SGHTA, CDR2 FQGTGA. This CDR3 has 13 amino acids. The V and J ends lost 1 base and 8 bases respectively, with 9 bases between them. The CDR3 protein is CASSLRPFEPQHF. The CDR3 DNA reads as TGTGCCAGCAGCTTAAGACCTTTCGAGCCCCAGCATTTT.

The genes are TRBV4-3 and TRBJ2-2; TRBD2 matches at 9 bases. Germline CDR1 is LGHNA and CDR2 is YSLEER. J lost 2 bases, V lost 4 bases, and 8 bases had no gene match. The CDR3 is made up of 17 amino acids. The CDR3 spells CASSPVGSGRNTGELFF. CDR3 in DNA: TGCGCCAGCAGCCCGGTCGGTAGCGGGAGAAACACCGGGGAGCTGTTTTTT.

V gene TRBV13 combines with J gene TRBJ2-1; 15 bases are a match to TRBD2. V lost 5 bases and J lost 7; bases outside the gene matches: 9. Germline CDR1 reads PRHDT; CDR2 reads FYEKMQ (reference sequence). The CDR3 consists of 17 residues. Here the CDR3 reads CASSQRTGLAGGNEQFF. CDR3 bases: TGTGCCAGCAGCCAACGGACGGGACTAGCGGGGGGTAATGAGCAGTTCTTC.

The V gene is TRBV10-3, the J gene TRBJ2-5, with TRBD1 matching over 9 bases. The germline V gene has CDR1 ENHRY and CDR2 SYGVKD. Trimming at V came to 6 bases and at J to 3 bases, leaving 8 bases not matched to a gene. The CDR3 is 15 amino acids. The CDR3 loop is CAISNRGPDKETQYF. In DNA form, the CDR3 reads TGTGCCATCAGCAACAGGGGGCCGGACAAAGAGACCCAGTACTTC.

This sequence joins TRBV24-1 and TRBJ2-5; D is unresolved. The V gene's germline CDR1 is KGHDR and CDR2 SFDVKD. V was shortened by 1 base and J by 5 bases, with 7 bases between the two germline ends. The CDR3 spans 13 residues. Written as DNA, the CDR3 is TGTGCCACCAGTGATTTTCCCGGGGAGACCCAGTACTTC. This translates into CATSDFPGETQYF.

This clone showed up just once. The chain links TRBV5-8 to TRBJ2-7, with D perhaps TRBD1 or TRBD2 (5 bases each). Per the germline V gene, CDR1 is SGHTS and CDR2 is YDEGEE. Trimming took 4 bases from V and 2 from J, leaving 13 bases between them. The CDR3 contains 14 residues. CDR3: CASSASGTTYEQYF. The CDR3 DNA follows: TGTGCCAGCAGCGCGAGTGGGACGACCTACGAGCAGTACTTC.

The J gene is TRBJ1-5, the V gene TRBV6-1; no firm D call. The CDR3 spans 15 residues. CDR1 and CDR2 (germline): MNHNS, SASEGT. V was cut by 2 bases and J by 0 bases, with 8 bases left in between. The CDR3 protein is CASSEFYGSNQPQHF. CDR3 coding DNA: TGTGCCAGCAGTGAATTCTACGGTAGCAATCAGCCCCAGCATTTT.